This T cell receptor (beta chain) was observed in a study of blood T cells in healthy people across ages. General study points: As age increased, TCR beta diversity per million T cells fell in a roughly linear fashion.

In regard to this clonotype: Its antigen is unknown.

V was trimmed by 3 bases and J by 8 bases, leaving 11 bases between them. Germline values: CDR1 KGHSH, CDR2 LQKENI. CDR3 length: 13 amino acids. A second about 6 to 11 cycle PCR used barcoded and J-beta primers. TCRdb re-called the 5' RACE reads through MiXCR, storing one row per CDR3 protein. Altogether hundreds of thousands of distinct CDR3 sequences are present, 20% to 25% being singletons, with the ten largest covering roughly 3.7%. The TCR comes from a man aged 70 or older in good health. Sequencing input: blood. V and J are TRBV18 and TRBJ2-4; perhaps TRBD1 as D (5 bases). DNA for the CDR3: TGTGCCAGCTCACCGCAGGGAACCGACATTCAGTACTTC. Encoded protein: CASSPQGTDIQYF.